Following are 15 T cell receptor beta chains from one sample sequenced in a study of Graves' ophthalmopathy and Graves' hyperthyroidism. Amplification from RNA transcripts yielded the TCR beta CDR3 regions. A first-round RT-PCR used HTBI primers, followed by a second-round multiplex PCR. Each CDR3 protein gets one entry after TCRdb re-called the multiplex PCR reads with MiXCR. The data hold 300,000 to 450,000 distinct CDR3 sequences, with about a sixth observed a single time. Sequencing was performed on peripheral blood. The origin of the receptors is an adult woman with stable Graves' hyperthyroidism.

This clonotype has at least ten counts. The rearrangement joins TRBV19 to TRBJ1-5; 9 bases match TRBD1. The germline CDR1 and CDR2 sequences are LNHDA and SQIVND (reference sequence). V gave up 4 bases and J gave up 4 bases; unmatched junction bases: 8. The CDR3 extends over 16 amino acids. The CDR3 DNA sequence: TGTGCCAGTAGTAAAGGGACAGGGCTACCTAATCAGCCCCAGCATTTT. This sequence encodes CASSKGTGLPNQPQHF.

Ten or more counts support this clonotype. The CDR3 protein is CSVGGSGRYEQYF. In nucleotides, the CDR3 is TGCAGCGTTGGCGGCAGCGGGCGCTACGAGCAGTACTTC. This chain links TRBV29-1 with TRBJ2-7; D is perhaps TRBD2 (6 bases). This CDR3 is 13 amino acids long. V gave up 4 bases and J gave up 3 bases, with 13 bases separating them. CDR1 is SQVTM and CDR2 is ANQGSEA in the germline V gene.

The chain carries TRBV5-1 and TRBJ2-2; D not certain. The CDR3 loop spans 15 amino acids. The germline V gene encodes CDR1 SGHRS and CDR2 YFSETQ. V lost 7 bases, J lost 0 bases, and 13 bases lay in between. DNA for the CDR3: TGCGCCAGCTGCCTAGACCGCGCGAACACCGGGGAGCTGTTTTTT. Amino acids: CASCLDRANTGELFF.

This clonotype occurred many times. The chain joins TRBV11-2 to TRBJ1-1; weak D call: TRBD1 (6 bases). Germline V CDR1 and CDR2: SGHAT, FQNNGV. The CDR3 spans 17 residues. Trimming shortened V by 5 bases and J by 8 bases, and 27 bases separated the two germline ends. Written as DNA, the CDR3 is TGTGCCAGCAGCCCTATACCCTTACCGGGACACAACCAAGAAGCTTTCTTT. Amino acids: CASSPIPLPGHNQEAFF.

This clonotype was picked up many times. This chain uses TRBV12-3 or TRBV12-4 with TRBJ2-5, with 7 positions matching TRBD1. CDR3 length: 15 amino acids. V dropped 6 bases and J dropped 4; count of bases not matched to a gene: 11. The CDR3: CASSRQTGFRETQYF. As DNA, the CDR3 is TGTGCCAGCAGCCGACAGACAGGGTTCAGAGAGACCCAGTACTTC.

This clonotype showed up many times. The chain links TRBV20-1 to TRBJ2-7; 15 positions match TRBD2. CDR3 size: 17 residues. Trimming at V came to 3 bases and at J to 7 bases, leaving 13 bases not matched to a gene. Germline V lookup: CDR1 DFQATT, CDR2 SNEGSKA (reference sequence). CDR3 sequence reads: CSASGGTSGRRPPEQYF. CDR3 sequence (DNA): TGCAGTGCTAGCGGCGGGACTAGCGGGAGGCGACCCCCGGAGCAGTACTTC.

In its sample, this clonotype was seen many times. The chain employs TRBV2 and TRBJ1-1; TRBD1 might be the D (5 bases). V dropped 7 bases and J dropped 5 bases, with 14 bases sitting between them. Looked up from germline, CDR1 is SNHLY and CDR2 is FYNNEI. There are 13 residues in the CDR3. Here the CDR3 DNA reads TGTGCCAGCAATCCGGGGCGAACAACTGAAGCTTTCTTT. This encodes CASNPGRTTEAFF. Drawing the rest from reference TRBV2 and TRBJ1-1, the complete variable domain is EPEVTQTPSHQVTQMGQEVILRCVPISNHLYFYWYRQILGQKVEFLVSFYNNEISEKSEIFDDQFSVERPDGSNFTLKIRSTKLEDSAMYFCASNPGRTTEAFFGQGTRLTVV.

This clonotype was seen at least ten times. In DNA form, the CDR3 reads TGTGCCAGCAGTTTATTTTCGGTACGGGCGACTAACTATGGCTACACCTTC. It translates to CASSLFSVRATNYGYTF. The chain is built from TRBV28 and TRBJ1-2; no firm D call. The CDR3 covers 17 residues. The V gene's germline CDR1 is MDHEN and CDR2 SYDVKM. V lost 1 base and J 0 bases, leaving 15 bases between the germline ends.

This clonotype has at least ten counts. The chain employs TRBV20-1 and TRBJ2-7, with 10 positions matching TRBD2. V lost 6 bases and J lost 2; bases outside the gene matches: 4. Germline V gives CDR1 DFQATT, CDR2 SNEGSKA (reference sequence). The CDR3 spans 13 residues. CDR3 DNA: TGCAGTGCACCTCTAGCGGGAGCCTACGAGCAGTACTTC. It encodes CSAPLAGAYEQYF.

The chain has TRBV27 and TRBJ2-7; no reliable D call. The germline V gene encodes CDR1 MNHEY and CDR2 SMNVEV (reference sequence). This CDR3 contains 13 residues. Trimming took 6 bases from V and 0 from J, leaving 9 bases between them. The CDR3 DNA follows: TGTGCCAGCAGACGAATAAACTCCTACGAGCAGTACTTC. This translates into CASRRINSYEQYF.

Ten or more counts support this clonotype. V usage is TRBV5-1 and J usage is TRBJ1-2; D uncertain. This CDR3 contains 13 residues. The germline V and J ends were trimmed by 0 bases and 2 bases, with 5 bases remaining between them. The V gene's germline CDR1 is SGHRS and CDR2 YFSETQ. The CDR3 sequence is CASSLELNYGYTF. In nucleotides, the CDR3 is TGCGCCAGCAGCTTGGAGTTGAACTATGGCTACACCTTC.

This clonotype was seen a handful of times. At one end, the junction sequence differs from germline, possibly due to a read error. V usage is TRBV11-2 and J usage is TRBJ2-7; D is perhaps TRBD2 (6 bases). This CDR3 contains 17 residues. Germline loops: CDR1 SGHAT, CDR2 FQNNGV. CDR3: CASSLGKGRDPYDTQSF. Here the CDR3 DNA reads TGTGCCAGCAGCTTAGGGAAGGGGCGGGACCCGTACGACACGCAGTCCTTC. Together with reference TRBV11-2 and TRBJ2-7, the CDR3 gives the full variable domain: EAGVAQSPRYKIIEKRQSVAFWCNPISGHATLYWYQQILGQGPKLLIQFQNNGVVDDSQLPKDRFSAERLKGVDSTLKIQPAKLEDSAVYLCASSLGKGRDPYDTQSFGPGTRLTVT.

There are many counts of this clonotype. This chain joins TRBV12-5 and TRBJ1-6; a possible D gene is TRBD1 (6 bases). Trimming took 5 bases from V and 9 from J, leaving 17 bases between them. The CDR3 sequence is 15 residues long. The germline V gene has CDR1 LGHNT and CDR2 FRNRAP. DNA of the CDR3: TGTGCTAGTGGTACTGACGGGGGGCGCCTTTCACCCCTCCACTTT. This sequence encodes CASGTDGGRLSPLHF.

Regarding this clonotype: It is likely a read error, because the conserved phenylalanine at the end of the CDR3 is missing. The limits of the CDR3 on the DNA are not certain, so only TCRdb's listed CDR3 is given. The chain carries TRBV7-3 and TRBJ1-1; the DNA was not used to check the table's D call, TRBD1. Germline loops: CDR1 SGHTA, CDR2 FQGTGA. Ends included, the CDR3 has 20 residues. This CDR3 reads CASSADSRWGQGRMNTEACL.

The chain employs TRBV28 and TRBJ2-2; D gene unclear. There are 14 residues in the CDR3. Germline CDR1 reads MDHEN; CDR2 reads SYDVKM. The V end was cut by 4 bases, the J end by 2 bases, with 8 bases between. DNA for the CDR3: TGTGCCAGCAGTTATGTGGTTAACACCGGGGAGCTGTTTTTT. Encoded protein: CASSYVVNTGELFF.